This record looks at one T cell receptor (beta chain) sequence and its context. From germline, CDR1 is LGHNA and CDR2 YNFKEQ. CDR3 size: 14 residues. V lost 2 bases and J lost 6; bases outside the gene matches: 7. The data are from a study of blood T cell repertoires in COVID-19. This table comes from immunoSEQ multiplex PCR, and its TCRdb copy is limited to in-frame clones, with some not included. In the table there are more than 300,000 clones, roughly four fifths of which are singletons. Sequencing input: PBMCs or T cells enriched from blood (not recorded which). V gene TRBV4-2 combines with J gene TRBJ2-7; 7 positions agree with TRBD1. This TCR came from a woman in her 50s who had recovered from COVID-19. The CDR3 reads CASSQTSTGAEQYF. Here the CDR3 DNA reads TGTGCCAGCAGCCAAACCTCAACAGGGGCCGAGCAGTACTTC.